This TCR beta chain was identified during a study of a mutant IDH1 vaccine in newly diagnosed glioma. Across the study: The initiation of vaccination occurred 4-6 weeks after radiotherapy alone, or with temozolomide cycles. Beforehand, treatment had been radiotherapy, temozolomide, or both; the majority received both. Visit V12 was conducted at week 35 as the safety follow-up. Visit V13 came later, at week 47.

Time point of the sample: week 35, safety follow-up. The content of each vaccine dose was 300 ug of mutant IDH1 20-mer peptide, and topical imiquimod accompanied it. Study results and limitations: Immune responses arising from the vaccine appeared in around 93% of patients.

Sequencing was performed with immunoSEQ multiplex PCR; in TCRdb, only in-frame clones are kept and a portion is missing. This table holds tens of thousands of clones, roughly 76% found once. Trimming removed 8 bases from V and 1 base from J, with 11 bases in between. CDR3 length: 14 residues. The germline CDR1 and CDR2 sequences are MDHEN and SYDVKM. As to this clone: No antigen is known for it.

This sequence originates from a man aged 35 to 55 with glioma. The chain joins TRBV28 to TRBJ2-2; D is ambiguous. Here the sequenced sample was PBMCs, taken from a glioma patient whose treatment included an IDH1 peptide vaccine. The CDR3 sequence: CASWAGLNTGELFF. CDR3 coding DNA: TGTGCCAGCTGGGCAGGCCTGAACACCGGGGAGCTGTTTTTT.